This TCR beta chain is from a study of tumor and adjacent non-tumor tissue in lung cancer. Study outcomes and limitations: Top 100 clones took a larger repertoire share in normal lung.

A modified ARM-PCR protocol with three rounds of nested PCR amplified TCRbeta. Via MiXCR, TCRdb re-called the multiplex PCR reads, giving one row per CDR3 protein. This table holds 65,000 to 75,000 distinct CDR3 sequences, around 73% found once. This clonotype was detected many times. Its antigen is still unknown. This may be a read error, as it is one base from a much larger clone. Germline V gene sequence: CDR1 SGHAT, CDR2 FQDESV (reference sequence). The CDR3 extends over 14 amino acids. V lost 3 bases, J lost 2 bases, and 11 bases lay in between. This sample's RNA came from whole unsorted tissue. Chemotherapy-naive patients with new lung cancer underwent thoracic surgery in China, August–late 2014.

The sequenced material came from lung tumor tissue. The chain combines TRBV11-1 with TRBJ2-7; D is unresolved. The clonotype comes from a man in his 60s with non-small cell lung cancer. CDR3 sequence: CASSFFSDTYEQYF. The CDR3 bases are TGTGCCAGCAGCTTTTTCTCCGACACCTACGAGCAGTACTTC.